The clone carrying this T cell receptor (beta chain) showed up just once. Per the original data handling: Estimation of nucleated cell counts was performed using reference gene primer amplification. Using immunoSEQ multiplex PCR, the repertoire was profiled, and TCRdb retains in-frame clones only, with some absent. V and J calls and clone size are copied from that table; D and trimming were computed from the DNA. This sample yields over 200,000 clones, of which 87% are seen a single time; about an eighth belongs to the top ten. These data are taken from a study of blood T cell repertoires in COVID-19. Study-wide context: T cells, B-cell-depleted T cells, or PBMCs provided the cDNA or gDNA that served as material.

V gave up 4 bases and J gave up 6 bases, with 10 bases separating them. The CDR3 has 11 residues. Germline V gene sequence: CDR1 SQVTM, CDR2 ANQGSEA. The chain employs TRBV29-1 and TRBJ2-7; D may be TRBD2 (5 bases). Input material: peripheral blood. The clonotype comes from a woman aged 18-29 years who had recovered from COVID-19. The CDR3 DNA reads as TGCAGCGTTGGGACTCCTTCCGAGCAGTACTTC. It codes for CSVGTPSEQYF.